The next 19 T cell receptor beta chains were all read from a single sample in a study of T cell changes during pregnancy in multiple sclerosis (dated by TCRdb to the late 2010s). Library method: the immunoSEQ multiplex PCR assay. TCRdb holds this immuneACCESS table with in-frame rearrangements only. Some clones are missing; in checked studies, unresolved V genes explain under half, and the rest has no known cause. Across this sample there are around 8,100 clones, with around 90% seen only once. Clones ranked in the top ten supply roughly 10% of the sample. The sequences come from CD8+ T cells from peripheral blood mononuclear cells, collected in the first trimester of pregnancy. Source of these receptors: a female donor in good health, enrolled as a control in a pregnancy study.

Worth noting for this clone: One junction end does not reproduce the germline sequence, and a read error may be involved. The chain joins TRBV19 to TRBJ1-5; D unclear. The length of the CDR3 is 17 residues. Germline V CDR1 and CDR2: LNHDA, SQIVND (reference sequence). This CDR3 is CTSSIARALHSNQPQHF. Written as DNA, the CDR3 is TGTACCAGTAGTATAGCTCGCGCGCTCCATAGCAATCAGCCCCAGCATTTT.

This chain connects TRBV10-3 to TRBJ2-3; D perhaps matches TRBD1 (5 bases). The CDR3 is made up of 14 amino acids. In germline, CDR1 is ENHRY, CDR2 SYGVKD. V dropped 7 bases and J dropped 2 bases, with 13 bases sitting between them. CDR3 sequence (DNA): TGTGCCATCAAGGGGTCGGCCAACACAGATACGCAGTATTTT. This codes for CAIKGSANTDTQYF.

This rearrangement joins TRBV19 to TRBJ2-3; 10 bases align to TRBD2. Germline V gene lookup returns CDR1 LNHDA and CDR2 SQIVND (reference sequence). J gave up 9 bases and V 9 bases, and 15 bases lay outside the gene matches. CDR3 length equals 15 residues. DNA of the CDR3: TGTGCCAGCAACCCTAGCGGGGGACTAGGGGAGACGCAGTATTTT. Its protein product is CASNPSGGLGETQYF.

This chain connects TRBV7-9 to TRBJ1-3, with D perhaps TRBD1 (5 bases). There are 14 residues in the CDR3. CDR1 SEHNR and CDR2 FQNEAQ come from the germline V gene (reference sequence). V was clipped by 1 base and J by 4 bases, with 8 bases between them. CDR3 sequence (DNA): TGTGCCAGCAGCTTAGTTGGGGCAGGAAACACCATATATTTT. Translating it yields CASSLVGAGNTIYF.

The chain is built from TRBV7-9 and TRBJ2-2, with 16 bases matching TRBD2. The V gene's germline CDR1 is SEHNR and CDR2 FQNEAQ (reference sequence). This CDR3 has 17 amino acids. J lost 7 bases, V lost 5 bases, and 7 bases had no gene match. The chain's CDR3 is CASSPGLAGGPGGELFF. In DNA, the CDR3 is TGTGCCAGCAGCCCGGGACTAGCGGGAGGGCCCGGCGGGGAGCTGTTTTTT.

The V gene is TRBV28, the J gene TRBJ2-7; TRBD1 matches 7 bases. The CDR3 length is 12 residues. The V gene's germline CDR1 is MDHEN and CDR2 SYDVKM. With 4 bases clipped from V and 7 bases from J, the junction kept 4 bases outside the gene matches. CDR3 coding DNA: TGTGCCAGCAGTTCCACAGGGGTTGAGCAGTACTTC. Translation: CASSSTGVEQYF.

The chain links TRBV6-5 to TRBJ2-3; 8 bases are a match to TRBD2. In germline, CDR1 is MNHEY, CDR2 SVGAGI. V shed 7 bases and J 3 bases; nucleotides not matched to a gene: 9. CDR3 size: 15 residues. DNA of the CDR3: TGTGCCAGCACGGCCGGGACTAGTCCAACAGATACGCAGTATTTT. Protein sequence: CASTAGTSPTDTQYF.

The rearrangement uses TRBV29-1 and TRBJ2-7; tentative D call: TRBD1 (5 bases). Per the germline V gene, CDR1 is SQVTM and CDR2 is ANQGSEA. This CDR3 is built from 14 residues. Between the trimmed V and J ends, which lost 5 bases and 6 bases, there was a span of 20 bases. CDR3 coding DNA: TGCAGCGTTACCCCCAGGGTAGAACCAACCGAGCAGTACTTC. Its translation is CSVTPRVEPTEQYF.

The gene calls are TRBV9 and TRBJ1-3; D is possibly TRBD1 (6 bases). Between the trimmed V and J ends, which lost 0 bases and 0 bases, there was a span of 13 bases. The CDR3 contains 17 residues. From germline, CDR1 is SGDLS and CDR2 YYNGEE. CDR3 coding DNA: TGTGCCAGCAGCGTAGAGGACAGCGAATTCTCTGGAAACACCATATATTTT. Translation gives CASSVEDSEFSGNTIYF.

The rearrangement links TRBV6-1 to TRBJ1-6; 7 bases map to TRBD1. After removal of 7 bases from V and 7 bases from J, the junction contained 4 bases not matched to a gene. Per germline, CDR1 MNHNS and CDR2 SASEGT. The CDR3 length is 13 residues. The CDR3 DNA reads as TGTGCCAGCACAGGGACAGAGAATTCACCCCTCCACTTT. It specifies CASTGTENSPLHF.

V usage is TRBV19 and J usage is TRBJ2-1; 14 nucleotides align to TRBD2. Trimming at V came to 8 bases and at J to 3 bases, leaving 3 bases not matched to a gene. CDR1 is LNHDA, CDR2 SQIVND, per germline (reference sequence). The CDR3 runs 15 residues. The CDR3 reads CASGGLAGDYNEQFF. The CDR3 nucleotides are TGTGCCAGTGGGGGACTAGCGGGAGACTACAATGAGCAGTTCTTC.

CDR3 residues: CASSEFRETSTDTQYF. The CDR3 DNA is TGTGCCAGCAGTGAGTTCAGGGAAACTAGCACAGATACGCAGTATTTT. The J gene is TRBJ2-3, the V gene TRBV25-1; TRBD1 is a possible D gene (5 bases). CDR1 is MGHDK and CDR2 is SYGVNS in the germline V gene. Trimming took off 3 bases at V and 0 bases at J, with 13 bases between the two ends. The CDR3 is 16 residues long.

This chain connects TRBV6-4 to TRBJ2-1; 11 bases map to TRBD2. This CDR3 is 14 amino acids long. CDR1 is MRHNA and CDR2 is SNTAGT in the germline V gene. Trimming at V came to 2 bases and at J to 6 bases, leaving 0 bases not matched to a gene. The CDR3 reads CASSDGTSGNEQFF. The CDR3 coding sequence is TGTGCCAGCAGTGACGGGACTAGCGGCAATGAGCAGTTCTTC.

This rearrangement joins TRBV10-3 to TRBJ2-1; TRBD2 agrees at 14 bases. J was trimmed by 9 bases and V by 6 bases; bases with no gene match: 10. The length of the CDR3 is 16 residues. Germline assignment: CDR1 ENHRY and CDR2 SYGVKD. The CDR3 nucleotides read TGTGCCATCAGGGGGACTAGCGGGGGCCACGGGGGTGAGCAGTTCTTC. Its protein product is CAIRGTSGGHGGEQFF.

The rearrangement links TRBV27 to TRBJ1-4; 7 bases agree with TRBD1. This CDR3 is built from 17 residues. Germline V gives CDR1 MNHEY, CDR2 SMNVEV (reference sequence). J lost 11 bases, V lost 0 bases, and 15 bases had no gene match. The CDR3 reads CASSLSTGDSLSGKLFF. The CDR3 region has the DNA TGTGCCAGCAGTTTATCTACAGGGGACTCGCTGTCTGGGAAACTGTTTTTT.

This clone was observed a few times. V gene TRBV6-1 combines with J gene TRBJ2-1; TRBD1 is a possible D gene (6 bases). The CDR3 contains 15 residues. Trimming took 3 bases from V and 4 from J, leaving 13 bases between them. The V gene's germline CDR1 is MNHNS and CDR2 SASEGT. CDR3 bases: TGTGCCAGCAGTGAGGCGGACAGACAATACAATGAGCAGTTCTTC. Protein sequence: CASSEADRQYNEQFF.

The V gene is TRBV7-9, the J gene TRBJ2-5, with a weak D call TRBD2 (5 bases). The germline V gene has CDR1 SEHNR and CDR2 FQNEAQ (reference sequence). The ends were cut back, 5 bases at V and 5 bases at J, with 9 bases in the middle. The CDR3 loop spans 12 amino acids. The CDR3 nucleotides are TGTGCCAGCAGCCCGGACTCGGAGACCCAGTACTTC. Translating it yields CASSPDSETQYF.

The chain couples TRBV27 to TRBJ2-7, with 8 bases matching TRBD2. The CDR3 has 14 amino acids. Germline CDR1 reads MNHEY; CDR2 reads SMNVEV (reference sequence). V lost 6 bases to trimming and J lost 7 bases; unmatched junction nucleotides: 11. This CDR3 is CASSPRGGAREQYF. In DNA form, the CDR3 reads TGTGCCAGCAGCCCTCGGGGGGGGGCCCGAGAGCAGTACTTC.

This sequence joins TRBV5-1 and TRBJ1-1; no reliable D call. Germline lookup yields CDR1 SGHRS and CDR2 YFSETQ. This CDR3 has 10 amino acids. The ends were cut back, 6 bases at V and 3 bases at J, with 3 bases in the middle. The CDR3 sequence: CASTDTEAFF. CDR3 nucleotides: TGCGCCAGCACAGACACTGAAGCTTTCTTT.